These 20 T cell receptor beta chains were sequenced from one sample in a study of T-cell reconstitution after alpha-beta-depleted transplantation in children (dated by TCRdb to between 2015 and 2016). The sample's treatment or condition label, decoded: allogeneic hematopoietic cell transplantation with graft depleted of TCRalphabeta T cells and CD19 B cells. Receptor amplification or capture employed PCR. The sequencer listed for this sample is Illumina HiSeq 2500. TCR library preparation used molecular barcoding, with unique molecular identifiers applied to normalize quantification of the TCRbeta repertoire. TCRdb trimmed the raw reads at Q25, called clones with MiXCR and kept productive beta chains. For every CDR3 protein sequence, its rows merge into one entry that carries the most common genes and DNA. Present in this sample are some 200,000 distinct CDR3 sequences, approximately 8.4% of which were seen just once. The ten largest account for 35% of the sample.

Sequences were derived from PBMCs, mostly from graft donor cells, sampled 360 days after TCRalphabeta/CD19-depleted stem cell transplant. Receptors were obtained from a male patient aged 2 to 10 who had a stem cell transplant for acute myeloid leukemia, so the T cells may come from the graft donor.

This clonotype was observed many times. The genes are TRBV6-5 and TRBJ2-5, with D tentatively TRBD1 or TRBD2 (6 bases each). V was pared by 0 bases and J by 0 bases, with 20 bases between. The V gene's germline CDR1 is MNHEY and CDR2 SVGAGI. This CDR3 spans 19 amino acids. As DNA, the CDR3 is TGTGCCAGCAGTTACTCGAGGGTCTTGGTCGGGGGCGACCAAGAGACCCAGTACTTC. Translated, it gives CASSYSRVLVGGDQETQYF.

This clonotype was counted many times. The rearrangement uses TRBV12-3 or TRBV12-4 and TRBJ1-1; unclear D gene. With 6 bases removed from V and 5 bases from J, the gap between germline ends came to 25 bases. This CDR3 has 17 residues. CDR3 DNA sequence: TGTGCCAGCAGCCTGCGACCGAGGTGGGAGGGAGGGACTGAAGCTTTCTTT. Translated: CASSLRPRWEGGTEAFF.

In this sample, this clonotype turned up many times. The chain is built from TRBV18 and TRBJ2-3; no clear D. V lost 0 bases and J lost 7, with 17 bases in between. The CDR3 runs to 16 residues. Germline loops: CDR1 KGHSH, CDR2 LQKENI. CDR3 sequence (DNA): TGTGCCAGCTCACCACCGGGCTCCGGTATACTGCATACGCAGTATTTT. Translated: CASSPPGSGILHTQYF.

This clonotype showed up just a few times. V usage is TRBV20-1 and J usage is TRBJ2-5; 12 positions agree with TRBD2. In germline, CDR1 is DFQATT, CDR2 SNEGSKA (reference sequence). The V and J ends lost 4 bases and 1 base, in that order; junction bases with no gene match: 7. CDR3 length: 16 residues. The CDR3 DNA follows: TGCAGTGCTAACTCCCCTAGCGGGAGGGCCCAAGAGACCCAGTACTTC. This gives the protein CSANSPSGRAQETQYF.

The chain carries TRBV5-1 and TRBJ1-1; a weak D match, TRBD1 (5 bases). Per germline, CDR1 SGHRS and CDR2 YFSETQ. CDR3 length: 15 amino acids. Trimming cost V 0 bases and J 0 bases, with 9 bases left between them. The CDR3 sequence: CASSLAPGLNTEAFF. The CDR3 region has the DNA TGCGCCAGCAGCTTGGCCCCGGGGCTGAACACTGAAGCTTTCTTT.

This clonotype was picked up many times. The rearrangement uses TRBV20-1 and TRBJ2-2, with 8 bases fitting TRBD2. Losses at the gene ends were 3 bases for V and 6 bases for J; bases not matched to a gene: 6. Germline V gene sequence: CDR1 DFQATT, CDR2 SNEGSKA (reference sequence). This CDR3 contains 14 residues. The CDR3 loop reads CSASNQREPGELFF. The CDR3, as DNA: TGCAGTGCTAGTAACCAGCGGGAGCCCGGGGAGCTGTTTTTT.

The chain links TRBV20-1 to TRBJ2-7; 13 nucleotides match TRBD2. CDR1 and CDR2 from the germline V gene are DFQATT and SNEGSKA (reference sequence). V lost 0 bases and J lost 3; bases outside the gene matches: 5. The CDR3 spans 16 residues. CDR3 sequence reads: CSARDRRTSGGYEQYF. As DNA, the CDR3 is TGCAGTGCTAGAGATAGACGGACTAGCGGGGGCTACGAGCAGTACTTC.

The chain uses TRBV7-2 and TRBJ2-7; TRBD1 is a possible D gene (6 bases). This CDR3 is 15 amino acids long. V was cut by 2 bases and J by 2 bases, with 13 bases left in between. CDR1 is SGHTA, CDR2 FQGNSA, per germline. CDR3 nucleotide sequence: TGTGCCAGCAGCTTAAGTGGGGGCGAAACCTACGAGCAGTACTTC. It encodes CASSLSGGETYEQYF.

This clonotype was counted at least ten times. This rearrangement joins TRBV18 to TRBJ2-4; no firm D call. Germline V CDR1 and CDR2: KGHSH, LQKENI. V was pared by 2 bases and J by 3 bases, with 8 bases between. The CDR3 is made up of 14 amino acids. The CDR3 sequence: CASSPSYSKNIQYF. The CDR3 DNA reads as TGTGCCAGCTCACCAAGTTACAGCAAAAACATTCAGTACTTC.

This clonotype came up many times. The chain employs TRBV3-1 and TRBJ2-7; D gene ambiguous. Germline assignment: CDR1 LGHDT and CDR2 YNNKEL (reference sequence). The CDR3 has 13 residues. V shed 5 bases and J shed 5 bases, with 13 bases lying between them. The CDR3: CASSEPSGHEQYF. DNA for the CDR3: TGTGCCAGCAGCGAACCGTCGGGTCACGAGCAGTACTTC.

At least ten counts were recorded for this clonotype. The chain joins TRBV5-1 to TRBJ2-5, with D perhaps matching TRBD1 (6 bases). This CDR3 contains 16 residues. Between the trimmed V and J ends, which lost 3 bases and 1 base, there was a span of 16 bases. From germline, CDR1 is SGHRS and CDR2 YFSETQ. The DNA of the CDR3 is TGCGCCAGCAGCTATCCTCGACAGGCTCGCCAAGAGACCCAGTACTTC. Amino acids: CASSYPRQARQETQYF. Full variable domain (outside the CDR3, taken from reference TRBV5-1 and TRBJ2-5): KAGVTQTPRYLIKTRGQQVTLSCSPISGHRSVSWYQQTPGQGLQFLFEYFSETQRNKGNFPGRFSGRQFSNSRSEMNVSTLELGDSALYLCASSYPRQARQETQYFGPGTRLLVL.

This clonotype was observed many times. The chain carries TRBV20-1 and TRBJ2-1; 7 bases agree with TRBD2. Per germline, CDR1 DFQATT and CDR2 SNEGSKA (reference sequence). The CDR3 length is 12 residues. Trimming at V came to 5 bases and at J to 8 bases, leaving 6 bases not matched to a gene. Here the CDR3 DNA reads TGCAGTGCTCGCGGGAGTTCCTATGAGCAGTTCTTC. This sequence encodes CSARGSSYEQFF.

A few counts support this clonotype. The gene calls are TRBV12-3 or TRBV12-4 and TRBJ2-1, with 8 bases that match TRBD2. The CDR3 has 17 residues. V was clipped by 5 bases and J by 0 bases; unmatched bases: 9. CDR3 DNA: TGTGCCAGCAGTCCCGGCGGGGGGACACCCTCCTACAATGAGCAGTTCTTC. Translation gives CASSPGGGTPSYNEQFF.

The V and J genes are TRBV5-1 and TRBJ2-6; no definite D call. Looked up from germline, CDR1 is SGHRS and CDR2 is YFSETQ. The V end was cut by 3 bases, the J end by 4 bases, with 5 bases between. This CDR3 is built from 13 residues. CDR3: CASSSRGANVLTF. The CDR3 coding sequence is TGCGCCAGCAGCTCGAGGGGGGCCAACGTCCTGACTTTC.

V and J are TRBV29-1 and TRBJ2-1, with D uncertain. This CDR3 region has 8 residues. Per germline, CDR1 SQVTM and CDR2 ANQGSEA. Trimming removed 1 base from V and 13 bases from J, with 2 bases in between. The CDR3 DNA sequence: TGCAGCGTTGAAGGTCAGTTCTTC. As protein: CSVEGQFF.

This clonotype was found a few times. This chain links TRBV6-2 or TRBV6-3 with TRBJ2-3, with a tentative D call TRBD1 (6 bases). Trimming shortened V by 2 bases and J by 5 bases, and 11 bases separated the two germline ends. CDR3 size: 14 residues. In germline, CDR1 is MNHEY, CDR2 SVGEGT. In DNA form, the CDR3 reads TGTGCCAGCAGTTACGGGGGCGCGATAGATACGCAGTATTTT. Translating it yields CASSYGGAIDTQYF.

This clonotype showed up many times. The gene calls are TRBV29-1 and TRBJ2-1; D is possibly TRBD1 (6 bases). This CDR3 has 12 residues. CDR1 and CDR2 (germline): SQVTM, ANQGSEA. Between the trimmed V and J ends, which lost 6 bases and 7 bases, there was a span of 13 bases. In DNA, the CDR3 is TGCAGCGTGGAACAGGGAAGGAATGAGCAGTTCTTC. Translating gives CSVEQGRNEQFF.

This clonotype was detected ten times or more. The chain carries TRBV7-3 and TRBJ2-3, with 9 bases aligning to TRBD2. CDR1 SGHTA and CDR2 FQGTGA come from the germline V gene. The V segment lost 2 bases and the J segment 10 bases; nucleotides outside the gene matches: 19. The CDR3 runs to 18 residues. CDR3 sequence: CASSLGTQAGGTGVAQYF. The CDR3 region has the DNA TGTGCCAGCAGCTTAGGGACCCAAGCGGGGGGCACCGGTGTTGCGCAGTATTTT.

This clonotype was seen ten or more times. V usage is TRBV20-1 and J usage is TRBJ2-2; D is possibly TRBD1 (7 bases). Per germline, CDR1 DFQATT and CDR2 SNEGSKA (reference sequence). The CDR3 contains 14 residues. Trimming left V 6 bases short and J 4 bases short, with 15 bases between. CDR3 bases: TGCAGTGCCCCGAGACAGGGAGGCACCGGGGAGCTGTTTTTT. Its protein product is CSAPRQGGTGELFF.

This clonotype was picked up a small number of times. This rearrangement joins TRBV29-1 to TRBJ1-2; no definite D call. This CDR3 is built from 15 residues. Per the germline V gene, CDR1 is SQVTM and CDR2 is ANQGSEA. The ends were cut back, 6 bases at V and 1 base at J, with 18 bases in the middle. The CDR3 DNA sequence: TGCAGCGTGCAGAGCCCCCCCTGGAATAACTATGGCTACACCTTC. Translation: CSVQSPPWNNYGYTF.